This TCR beta chain was captured by sequencing in a study of cytomegalovirus exposure and HLA in healthy donors. Overall study context: A subsequent analysis stated that the approximately 110 validation repertoires were run on the same platform as the roughly 670 first-cohort repertoires.

Trimming shortened V by 0 bases and J by 11 bases, and 16 bases separated the two germline ends. The V gene's germline CDR1 is WNHNN and CDR2 SYGVQD (reference sequence). The CDR3 is 14 residues long. Libraries were prepared by immunoSEQ multiplex PCR; TCRdb keeps only in-frame clonotypes and omits some of them. The sample lists roughly 110,000 clones, around 90% occurring once. On this clone itself: Its antigen is not identified.

Study-wide results and caveats: A subsequent analysis found that TCR clusters from the first cohort also tended to co-occur in the approximately 130 validation repertoires, with less than 95% of cluster scores above 0. As confirmed in vitro, three CMV-associated chains were specific for CMV antigens.

The sample comprised PBMCs. The TCR sequence derives from a woman younger than 30 in good health and CMV-seropositive. J is TRBJ1-1 and V is TRBV10-1; no firm D call. The DNA for the CDR3 is TGCGCCAGCAGTGAGTCCTCAAATACGGCGGGGGCTTTCTTT. Translation: CASSESSNTAGAFF.